This record looks at one T cell receptor beta chain sequence and its context. The sample originates from a study of blood T cell repertoires in COVID-19. For the study at large: The analysed material was cDNA or gDNA that came from T cells, B-cell-depleted T cells, or PBMCs.

Trimming took 6 bases from V and 2 from J, leaving 9 bases between them. This CDR3 comprises 13 residues. The germline V gene encodes CDR1 KGHDR and CDR2 SFDVKD. Measured with immunoSEQ multiplex PCR; TCRdb has only the in-frame clones, and not every one. The data hold 400,000 or so clones, with roughly nine tenths observed a single time. Sequencing used PBMCs or T cells enriched from blood (not recorded which). The chain is built from TRBV24-1 and TRBJ1-2; D uncertain. This TCR was recovered from a man aged 25 to 45 who had recovered from COVID-19. CDR3: CATSTGFNYGYTF. CDR3 nucleotide sequence: TGTGCCACCAGTACCGGGTTCAACTATGGCTACACCTTC.